One sample yielded the 12 T cell receptor beta chains listed below, sequenced in a study of T cell responses to AZD1222 COVID-19 vaccine. The method was immunoSEQ multiplex PCR; TCRdb's version includes in-frame clones alone and lacks a portion of them. This sample has about 120,000 clones, with roughly 92% found just once. Material: peripheral blood, obtained 28 days after the second AZD1222 dose. The receptors shown here come from an adult who received the AZD1222 COVID-19 vaccine.

The chain recombines TRBV5-1 with TRBJ1-6, with 11 bases identical to TRBD1. V lost 4 bases, J lost 9 bases, and 3 bases stayed unmatched. Germline CDR1 is SGHRS and CDR2 is YFSETQ. The CDR3 is 14 amino acids. The CDR3 nucleotides read TGCGCCAGCAGCCCGGGACAGGGGGTTTCACCCCTCCACTTT. As protein: CASSPGQGVSPLHF.

The V call is TRBV20-1, the J call TRBJ2-2, with unresolved D. The CDR3 totals 16 residues. The germline V gene has CDR1 DFQATT and CDR2 SNEGSKA (reference sequence). V was clipped by 3 bases and J by 0 bases, with 14 bases between them. CDR3 residues: CSASIGVLPNTGELFF. The CDR3 DNA is TGCAGTGCTAGTATTGGGGTCCTGCCGAACACCGGGGAGCTGTTTTTT.

V gene TRBV9 combines with J gene TRBJ1-2; D possibly corresponds to TRBD1 (6 bases). From germline, CDR1 is SGDLS and CDR2 YYNGEE. V was shortened by 4 bases and J by 5 bases, with 15 bases between the two germline ends. This CDR3 spans 14 amino acids. CDR3 protein: CASSTTGIGYGYTF. In DNA form, the CDR3 reads TGTGCCAGCAGCACAACAGGGATCGGGTATGGCTACACCTTC.

V and J are TRBV2 and TRBJ2-7, with no clear D. The germline V gene encodes CDR1 SNHLY and CDR2 FYNNEI. V gave up 11 bases and J gave up 0 bases, with 17 bases separating them. The length of the CDR3 is 14 residues. The CDR3 DNA sequence: TGTGCCTCGCACGTGGGATCTCACTCCTACGAGCAGTACTTC. Translated: CASHVGSHSYEQYF. The complete variable domain, with remaining parts taken from reference TRBV2 and TRBJ2-7, reads EPEVTQTPSHQVTQMGQEVILRCVPISNHLYFYWYRQILGQKVEFLVSFYNNEISEKSEIFDDQFSVERPDGSNFTLKIRSTKLEDSAMYFCASHVGSHSYEQYFGPGTRLTVT.

The chain couples TRBV10-3 to TRBJ2-7; 7 bases are a match to TRBD2. Unmatched junction bases numbered 7, after V lost 0 bases and J lost 2 bases. The CDR3 spans 16 residues. Germline V gene data show CDR1 as ENHRY and CDR2 as SYGVKD. CDR3 DNA sequence: TGTGCCATCAGTGAGTCTCGGGCCGGGGGGACCTACGAGCAGTACTTC. It translates to CAISESRAGGTYEQYF.

This clone came up a few times. This chain joins TRBV28 and TRBJ1-2, with D unclear. Germline V gene data show CDR1 as MDHEN and CDR2 as SYDVKM. The CDR3 is made up of 16 amino acids. Trimming shortened V by 2 bases and J by 3 bases, and 16 bases separated the two germline ends. The DNA of the CDR3 is TGTGCCAGCAGTTTAGTTGAGTCGGGGATCTACTATGGCTACACCTTC. As protein: CASSLVESGIYYGYTF.

The rearrangement links TRBV7-3 to TRBJ2-3, with TRBD2 matching over 10 bases. J was trimmed by 3 bases and V by 7 bases; bases with no gene match: 7. CDR1 and CDR2 (germline): SGHTA, FQGTGA. The CDR3 is made up of 15 amino acids. The CDR3 DNA follows: TGTGCCAGCACCAGTATAGCGGGAGGTACAGATACGCAGTATTTT. This sequence encodes CASTSIAGGTDTQYF.

This rearrangement joins TRBV7-3 to TRBJ2-1, with TRBD2 matching 11 bases. Per the germline V gene, CDR1 is SGHTA and CDR2 is FQGTGA. V gave up 6 bases and J gave up 5 bases; unmatched junction bases: 3. This CDR3 contains 14 residues. CDR3 amino acids: CASRLAGGNNEQFF. The DNA for the CDR3 is TGTGCCAGCAGGTTAGCGGGAGGGAACAATGAGCAGTTCTTC.

The chain is built from TRBV6-6 and TRBJ1-5, with D possibly being TRBD1 (6 bases). The CDR3 sequence is 18 residues long. V lost 5 bases and J 2 bases, leaving 22 bases between the germline ends. The germline gives CDR1 MNHNY, CDR2 SVGAGI (reference sequence). The CDR3 here is CASSPRPLTGRGNQPQHF. The CDR3 nucleotides are TGTGCCAGCAGTCCTCGACCACTTACAGGGCGCGGCAATCAGCCCCAGCATTTT.

CDR3 sequence reads: CASSLFAGGNSPLHF. Written as DNA, the CDR3 is TGTGCCAGCAGTTTATTTGCAGGGGGCAATTCACCCCTCCACTTT. The chain couples TRBV28 to TRBJ1-6, with TRBD1 matching 8 bases. V shed 1 base, J shed 7 bases, and the junction held 3 bases outside the gene matches. Germline V CDR1 and CDR2: MDHEN, SYDVKM. The CDR3 sequence is 15 residues long.

This sequence joins TRBV2 and TRBJ2-3; 10 positions agree with TRBD1. This CDR3 has 15 amino acids. CDR1 SNHLY and CDR2 FYNNEI come from the germline V gene. V dropped 5 bases and J dropped 4; count of bases not matched to a gene: 6. The CDR3 loop is CASSYVGQGSDTQYF. The CDR3 DNA sequence: TGTGCCAGCAGTTACGTGGGACAGGGGTCAGATACGCAGTATTTT.

The gene calls are TRBV12-2 and TRBJ1-3; whether TRBD1, the table's D call, matches the DNA was not checked. TRBV12-2 is a listed pseudogene. This CDR3 contains 15 residues. CDR3 sequence: CASRLGTDSGNTIYF. As DNA, the CDR3 is TGTGCAAGTCGCCTAGGGACAGACTCTGGAAACACCATATATTTT.